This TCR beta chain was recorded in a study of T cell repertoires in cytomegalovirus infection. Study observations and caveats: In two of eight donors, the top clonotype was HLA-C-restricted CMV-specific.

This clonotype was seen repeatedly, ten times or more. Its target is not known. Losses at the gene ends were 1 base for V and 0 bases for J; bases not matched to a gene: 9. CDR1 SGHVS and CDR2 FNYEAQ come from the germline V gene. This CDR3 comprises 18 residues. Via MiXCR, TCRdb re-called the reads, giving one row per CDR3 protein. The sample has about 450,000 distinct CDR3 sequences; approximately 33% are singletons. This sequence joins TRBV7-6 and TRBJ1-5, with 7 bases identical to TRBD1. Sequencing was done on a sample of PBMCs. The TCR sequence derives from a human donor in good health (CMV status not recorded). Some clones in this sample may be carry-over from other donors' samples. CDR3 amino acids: CASSLGPGGDYSNQPQHF. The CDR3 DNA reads TGTGCCAGCAGCTTAGGTCCAGGGGGAGATTATAGCAATCAGCCCCAGCATTTT.